Each of the 7 T cell receptor beta chains below was sequenced from the same sample in a study of post-analysis software for immune sequencing data. Findings of the study overall: In patients, TRBV5-6, TRBV5-1 and TRBV20-1 belonged to five TRBV segments found more frequently than in controls.

No antigen has been assigned to these receptors. Included in the TCR beta cDNA libraries were unique molecular identifiers. Using its own MiXCR run on the PCR reads, TCRdb lists one record per CDR3 protein. The data show around 180,000 distinct CDR3 sequences, about 30% seen once. The sample comprised blood. These receptors all stem from a girl aged 10 to 17 with multiple sclerosis.

This clonotype was seen only a few times. This chain connects TRBV5-1 to TRBJ1-4, with a tentative D call TRBD1 (5 bases). Trimming shortened V by 3 bases and J by 8 bases, and 26 bases separated the two germline ends. This CDR3 comprises 18 residues. Per the germline V gene, CDR1 is SGHRS and CDR2 is YFSETQ. The CDR3 nucleotides are TGCGCCAGCAGCTACCAAGCAGGGATAGGGCCCCAAGGAGAAAAACTGTTTTTT. This translates into CASSYQAGIGPQGEKLFF.

Written as DNA, the CDR3 is TGTGCCAGTAGTATGGGGCTTTACGCAGATACGCAGTATTTT. Protein: CASSMGLYADTQYF. This chain joins TRBV19 and TRBJ2-3, with a possible D match to TRBD1 (5 bases). Germline V gives CDR1 LNHDA, CDR2 SQIVND (reference sequence). V lost 3 bases to trimming and J lost 4 bases, with 11 bases between them. CDR3 length equals 14 residues.

This clonotype was detected only a few times. The CDR3 DNA reads TGTGCCAGCAGCTCGCTTCGTGGACTAGAAGGGTACTTC. It yields the protein CASSSLRGLEGYF. V gene TRBV5-8 combines with J gene TRBJ2-5; 7 nucleotides match TRBD2. The CDR3 loop spans 13 amino acids. Per the germline V gene, CDR1 is SGHTS and CDR2 is YDEGEE. V shed 3 bases, J shed 13 bases, and the junction held 12 bases outside the gene matches.

This clonotype came up a few times. V gene TRBV20-1 combines with J gene TRBJ2-2, with D maybe TRBD1 (6 bases). Per germline, CDR1 DFQATT and CDR2 SNEGSKA (reference sequence). Trimming left V 3 bases short and J 4 bases short, with 15 bases between. The CDR3 runs to 15 residues. The CDR3 nucleotides are TGCAGTGCTAGTGGATCTCAGGGGCTCACCGGGGAGCTGTTTTTT. This codes for CSASGSQGLTGELFF.

The J gene is TRBJ2-1, the V gene TRBV28, with D possibly TRBD1 on 5 matching bases. The CDR3 is 17 amino acids. V gave up 4 bases and J gave up 13 bases, with 29 bases separating them. Germline V gives CDR1 MDHEN, CDR2 SYDVKM. The CDR3 DNA reads as TGTGCCAGCAGTTCAACCCCCTCGGTTCCCTTCCAGGGTCCCCAGTTCTTC. The encoded protein is CASSSTPSVPFQGPQFF.

The chain links TRBV12-3 or TRBV12-4 to TRBJ2-1; 9 bases are a match to TRBD1. The CDR3 totals 16 residues. The ends lost 5 bases at V and 4 bases at J; junction bases unmatched: 9. CDR3 amino acids: CASSPAQGASYNEQFF. For the CDR3, the DNA is TGTGCCAGCAGTCCAGCACAGGGGGCGAGTTACAATGAGCAGTTCTTC.

As to this clonotype: A much larger clone differs by one base, so this may be a read error. This chain connects TRBV5-1 to TRBJ2-7, with TRBD1 matching 7 bases. V trimming: 4 bases; J trimming: 6 bases; junction bases outside the gene matches: 10. CDR3 length: 14 amino acids. Per the germline V gene, CDR1 is SGHRS and CDR2 is YFSETQ. In DNA form, the CDR3 reads TGCGCCAGCAGCCTGACCGGGACAGTCTGCGAGCAGTACTTC. Protein: CASSLTGTVCEQYF.